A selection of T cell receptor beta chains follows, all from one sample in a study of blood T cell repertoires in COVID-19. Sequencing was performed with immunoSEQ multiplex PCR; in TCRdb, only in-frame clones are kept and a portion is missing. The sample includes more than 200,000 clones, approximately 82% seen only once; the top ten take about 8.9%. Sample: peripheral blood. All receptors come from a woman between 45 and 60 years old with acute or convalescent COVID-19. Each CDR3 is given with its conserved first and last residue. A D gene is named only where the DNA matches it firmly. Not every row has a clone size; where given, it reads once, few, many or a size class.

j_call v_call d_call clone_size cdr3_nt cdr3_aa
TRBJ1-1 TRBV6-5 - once TGTGCCAGCAGTCCGGGACAATGGGGGAACACTGAAGCTTTCTTT CASSPGQWGNTEAFF
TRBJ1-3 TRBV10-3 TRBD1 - TGTGCCATCAGCCGACAGGGGGCCGGAAACACCATATATTTT CAISRQGAGNTIYF
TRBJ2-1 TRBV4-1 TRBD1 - TGCGCCAGCAGCCACCCCGGGACAGGGCTAAGCAATGAGCAGTTCTTC CASSHPGTGLSNEQFF
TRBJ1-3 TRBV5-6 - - TGTGCCAGCAGCACACCACGGGGAATGGGAAACACCATATATTTT CASSTPRGMGNTIYF
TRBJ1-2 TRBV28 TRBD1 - TGTGCCAGCAGTTCCTCCGGGACAGGGCTTAGTCGGTATGGCTACACCTTC CASSSSGTGLSRYGYTF
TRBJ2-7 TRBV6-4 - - TGTGCCAGCAGTGACTTGATGAGGGAGGTCTCGCAATGGTTGTCCTACGAGCAGTACTTC CASSDLMREVSQWLSYEQYF
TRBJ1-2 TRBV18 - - TGTGCCAGCTCACCTACAGGGAAGGGGAACTATGGCTACACCTTC CASSPTGKGNYGYTF
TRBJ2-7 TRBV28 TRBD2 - TGTGCCAGCAGACCGGGAGGGCCCAGCTACGAGCAGTACTTC CASRPGGPSYEQYF
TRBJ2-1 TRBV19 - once TGTGCCAGTAGTGCGGATTCCGGAGGGACCTACAATGAGCAGTTCTTC CASSADSGGTYNEQFF
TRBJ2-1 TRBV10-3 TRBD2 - TGTGCCATCAGTGACCCGGGACTAGCGGGAGAGCAGTTCTTC CAISDPGLAGEQFF